Listed here is a single T cell receptor beta chain. Sequenced by immunoSEQ multiplex PCR; TCRdb stores in-frame clones only, minus some. The sample lists 75,000 to 95,000 clones, about 85% occurring once. Germline CDR1 and CDR2: MNHEY and SVGAGI. V dropped 6 bases and J dropped 8 bases, with 19 bases sitting between them. The CDR3 is made up of 14 amino acids. The data originate from a study of OX40 agonist ivuxolimab in advanced cancers. The sequencing used CD4+ or CD8+ T cells sorted from blood, collected in a trial of the OX40 agonist ivuxolimab. V gene TRBV6-5 combines with J gene TRBJ1-2; D possibly corresponds to TRBD1 (5 bases). The receptor was isolated from an adult with an advanced solid tumor such as melanoma, head and neck, liver or kidney cancer. The CDR3 nucleotides are TGTGCCAGCAGACCCGGGGGTAACGCCCAAGGCTACACCTTC. It translates to CASRPGGNAQGYTF.